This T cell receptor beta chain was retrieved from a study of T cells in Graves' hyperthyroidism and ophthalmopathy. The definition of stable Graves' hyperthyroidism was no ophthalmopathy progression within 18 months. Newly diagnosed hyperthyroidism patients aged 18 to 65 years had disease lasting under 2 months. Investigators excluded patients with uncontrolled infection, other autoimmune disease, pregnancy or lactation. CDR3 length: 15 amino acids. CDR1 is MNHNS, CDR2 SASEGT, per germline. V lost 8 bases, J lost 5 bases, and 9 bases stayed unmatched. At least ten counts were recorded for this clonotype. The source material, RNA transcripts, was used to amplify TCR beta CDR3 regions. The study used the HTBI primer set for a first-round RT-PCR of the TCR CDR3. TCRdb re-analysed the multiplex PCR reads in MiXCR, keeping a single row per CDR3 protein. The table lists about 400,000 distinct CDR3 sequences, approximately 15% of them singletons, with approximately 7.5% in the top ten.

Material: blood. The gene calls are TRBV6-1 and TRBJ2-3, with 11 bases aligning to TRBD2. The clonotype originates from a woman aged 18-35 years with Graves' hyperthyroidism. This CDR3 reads CASGRLAGSGDTQYF. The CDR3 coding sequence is TGTGCCAGCGGACGACTAGCGGGGAGCGGAGATACGCAGTATTTT.